The entry below describes one T cell receptor beta chain. Its cognate antigen is unknown. This sample is drawn from a study of T cell repertoires in cytomegalovirus infection. TCRdb used MiXCR to reprocess the reads, holding one entry per CDR3 protein. The sample gives approximately 1,000,000 distinct CDR3 sequences, 30% to 40% of which show up once; around an eighth is in the top ten. Trimming at V came to 6 bases and at J to 8 bases, leaving 8 bases not matched to a gene. The CDR3 is made up of 14 amino acids. The chain links TRBV12-3 or TRBV12-4 to TRBJ1-1; the match to TRBD1 covers 11 bases. The sequence was obtained from a human donor in good health (CMV status not recorded). Some clones in this sample may be carry-over from other donors' samples. The sequences come from cultured CD8+ T cells from PBMCs, collected from culture after CMV antigen stimulation. The CDR3 region has the DNA TGTGCCAGCAGAAGGACAGGGGGCCTTTGGGAAGCTTTCTTT. It encodes CASRRTGGLWEAFF.